The T cell receptor beta chain described here comes from a study of CD8+ T cells in alopecia areata. General observations from the study: Sharing of TCRs across patients appeared less clear than in mice, possibly for HLA-related reasons. An increase in clonality over normal scalp was evident in lesional scalp, especially alopecia totalis/universalis. Many expanded lesional clones stayed in scalp and blood while on tofacitinib.

V dropped 3 bases and J dropped 5 bases, with 14 bases sitting between them. Germline lookup yields CDR1 MGHRA and CDR2 YSYEKL. The CDR3 loop spans 15 amino acids. Once RNA had been extracted, it was reverse transcribed into cDNA to act as the sequencing template. Sequencing used immunoSEQ multiplex PCR; TCRdb keeps in-frame clones, though not all of them. The sample has 100,000 or so clones, 55% to 75% seen once; the top ten hold 16%. Worth noting for this clone: Its antigen is unidentified.

The treatment: oral pan-JAK inhibitor, 5-10 mg twice daily. The clonotype originates from a human donor with alopecia areata. The chain joins TRBV4-1 to TRBJ1-5; D uncertain. The sample here was CD8+ T cells sorted from blood, taken at approximately week 60, from a patient treated with tofacitinib. The CDR3 bases are TGCGCCAGCAGCCACCCCTACCCCGAGGATCAGCCCCAGCATTTT. This codes for CASSHPYPEDQPQHF.